This passage covers 28 T cell receptor beta chains from one sample sequenced in a study of cytomegalovirus exposure and HLA in healthy donors. Sequencing used immunoSEQ multiplex PCR; TCRdb keeps in-frame clones, though not all of them. The sample includes 190,000 or so clones, roughly 80% of them seen just once. Sequenced input: PBMCs. These receptors originate from a woman between 18 and 29 years old in good health and CMV-seropositive.

This rearrangement joins TRBV9 to TRBJ1-1; the D is unclear. The CDR3 has 15 amino acids. Trimming pared 4 bases from V and 2 bases from J, leaving 15 bases between. Per the germline V gene, CDR1 is SGDLS and CDR2 is YYNGEE. The chain's CDR3 is CASSPSRSQNTEAFF. CDR3 nucleotides: TGTGCCAGCAGCCCATCAAGGAGTCAAAACACTGAAGCTTTCTTT.

J is TRBJ2-3 and V is TRBV5-1; D may be TRBD1 (6 bases). Germline CDR1 is SGHRS and CDR2 is YFSETQ. Trimming pared 3 bases from V and 2 bases from J, leaving 10 bases between. CDR3 size: 14 residues. The CDR3 reads CASSWRQVTDTQYF. DNA for the CDR3: TGCGCCAGCAGCTGGAGACAGGTCACAGATACGCAGTATTTT.

This clone showed up just once. The rearrangement joins TRBV19 to TRBJ1-6, with TRBD1 matching over 7 bases. J gave up 10 bases and V 4 bases, and 10 bases lay outside the gene matches. The germline V gene has CDR1 LNHDA and CDR2 SQIVND (reference sequence). CDR3 length: 15 amino acids. This chain's CDR3 is CASSTLRQGESPLHF. In DNA, the CDR3 is TGTGCCAGTAGTACACTGAGACAGGGTGAATCACCCCTCCACTTT.

The chain is built from TRBV6-1 and TRBJ2-5, with 7 nucleotides matching TRBD1. CDR3 length equals 14 residues. V lost 4 bases to trimming and J lost 5 bases; unmatched junction nucleotides: 7. The germline V gene encodes CDR1 MNHNS and CDR2 SASEGT. Here the CDR3 DNA reads TGTGCCAGCAGTGCTACAGGGGTGCGGGAGACCCAGTACTTC. Protein product: CASSATGVRETQYF.

This chain uses TRBV5-1 with TRBJ2-7; D is possibly TRBD2 (7 bases). The CDR3 has 15 amino acids. Germline loops: CDR1 SGHRS, CDR2 YFSETQ. Trimming left V 0 bases short and J 2 bases short, with 12 bases between. CDR3 region: CASSLGQGGAYEQYF. CDR3 DNA sequence: TGCGCCAGCAGCTTGGGTCAAGGGGGGGCCTACGAGCAGTACTTC.

This CDR3 is CASSPRTSGGNQETQYF. CDR3 nucleotides: TGCGCCAGCAGTCCCAGGACTAGCGGGGGGAACCAAGAGACCCAGTACTTC. J is TRBJ2-5 and V is TRBV4-1; 14 positions match TRBD2. The junction had 6 bases not matched to a gene; V was cut back by 6 bases and J by 0 bases. CDR3 length: 17 residues. CDR1 and CDR2 from the germline V gene are MGHRA and YSYEKL.

The V gene is TRBV19, the J gene TRBJ2-1; 7 nucleotides agree with TRBD2. This CDR3 is built from 14 residues. CDR1 is LNHDA and CDR2 is SQIVND in the germline V gene (reference sequence). The V and J ends lost 6 bases and 10 bases, in that order; junction bases with no gene match: 12. For the CDR3, the DNA is TGTGCCAGTAGCCTCAGCGGGAACGGAGGCGAGCAGTTCTTC. Translated: CASSLSGNGGEQFF.

Only one count was recorded for this clone. Given the absence of the conserved phenylalanine or tryptophan at the CDR3 end, a read error is likely. It is unclear where the CDR3 begins or ends on the DNA, so no DNA is shown, and the CDR3 is as TCRdb lists it. This chain connects TRBV6-1 to TRBJ2-7; the DNA was not compared with TRBD1, the D call given in the table. Germline values: CDR1 MNHNS, CDR2 SASEGT. The CDR3 length equals 13 residues, ends included. This chain's CDR3 is CASSEQEGQTVYL.

The genes are TRBV5-6 and TRBJ2-1; 11 bases fit TRBD2. V shed 5 bases, J shed 4 bases, and the junction held 5 bases outside the gene matches. CDR1 SGHDT and CDR2 YYEEEE come from the germline V gene. The CDR3 length is 15 residues. The CDR3 reads CASRSGLAEYNEQFF. CDR3 nucleotides: TGTGCCAGCAGATCGGGACTAGCGGAATACAATGAGCAGTTCTTC.

The chain joins TRBV9 to TRBJ2-7; TRBD1 aligns across 8 bases. CDR3 length: 13 amino acids. Germline lookup yields CDR1 SGDLS and CDR2 YYNGEE. Trimming removed 5 bases from V and 3 bases from J; junction bases left unmatched: 4. The CDR3: CASRGQEDYEQYF. Written as DNA, the CDR3 is TGTGCCAGCAGGGGACAGGAAGACTACGAGCAGTACTTC.

The V call is TRBV10-3, the J call TRBJ1-1; the D gene is possibly TRBD1 (6 bases). The CDR3 runs 13 residues. The germline CDR1 and CDR2 sequences are ENHRY and SYGVKD. Trimming took 6 bases from V and 1 from J, leaving 9 bases between them. CDR3 sequence reads: CAIRTGSNTEAFF. CDR3 DNA sequence: TGTGCCATCAGGACAGGCTCGAACACTGAAGCTTTCTTT.

This clone came up a few times. The chain links TRBV18 to TRBJ1-5; D is perhaps TRBD1 (6 bases). Germline assignment: CDR1 KGHSH and CDR2 LQKENI. V shed 3 bases and J shed 3 bases, with 21 bases lying between them. CDR3 length: 18 residues. The CDR3 spells CASSPTSPLRGNNQPQHF. The CDR3 bases are TGTGCCAGCTCACCTACTTCCCCCCTGAGGGGGAACAATCAGCCCCAGCATTTT.

The gene calls are TRBV6-5 and TRBJ1-4; D possibly corresponds to TRBD1 (6 bases). CDR3 length equals 16 residues. V was shortened by 0 bases and J by 8 bases, with 16 bases between the two germline ends. Looked up from germline, CDR1 is MNHEY and CDR2 is SVGAGI. The CDR3 region has the DNA TGTGCCAGCAGTTACTCGGGACACCCTAGGTCGGAAAAACTGTTTTTT. Its translation: CASSYSGHPRSEKLFF.

The V call is TRBV5-1, the J call TRBJ2-4, with unresolved D. V was clipped by 5 bases and J by 5 bases, with 8 bases between them. In germline, CDR1 is SGHRS, CDR2 YFSETQ. CDR3 length equals 12 residues. This CDR3 is CASRKEENIQYF. CDR3 DNA sequence: TGCGCCAGCAGGAAAGAGGAAAACATTCAGTACTTC. Combining the CDR3 with reference TRBV5-1 and TRBJ2-4 gives the whole variable domain KAGVTQTPRYLIKTRGQQVTLSCSPISGHRSVSWYQQTPGQGLQFLFEYFSETQRNKGNFPGRFSGRQFSNSRSEMNVSTLELGDSALYLCASRKEENIQYFGAGTRLSVL.

The V gene is TRBV7-8, the J gene TRBJ1-5; perhaps TRBD1 as D (6 bases). Germline CDR1 SGHVS, CDR2 FQNEAQ. The CDR3 is 13 residues long. Trimming removed 3 bases at V and 6 bases at J, with 9 bases between. CDR3 in amino acids: CASSLVQGQPQHF. In nucleotides, the CDR3 is TGTGCCAGCAGCTTGGTACAGGGTCAGCCCCAGCATTTT.

This chain joins TRBV5-6 and TRBJ1-1; possible D gene TRBD1, 5 bases. Between the trimmed V and J ends, which lost 0 bases and 1 base, there was a span of 7 bases. CDR3 length equals 14 residues. Germline CDR1 and CDR2: SGHDT and YYEEEE. The CDR3 DNA reads TGTGCCAGCAGCTTGGCCGGGGGGAACACTGAAGCTTTCTTT. As protein: CASSLAGGNTEAFF.

The V gene is TRBV10-1, the J gene TRBJ1-1; 8 bases align to TRBD1. Looked up from germline, CDR1 is WNHNN and CDR2 is SYGVQD (reference sequence). V lost 6 bases, J lost 3 bases, and 6 bases stayed unmatched. There are 14 residues in the CDR3. DNA of the CDR3: TGCGCCAGCAGGCCCGGACAGGGTGACACTGAAGCTTTCTTT. It is translated as CASRPGQGDTEAFF.

The rearrangement links TRBV11-2 to TRBJ1-1; D may be TRBD1 (5 bases). The CDR3 consists of 15 residues. Trimming shortened V by 1 base and J by 5 bases, and 14 bases separated the two germline ends. CDR1 and CDR2 (germline): SGHAT, FQNNGV. The CDR3 spells CASSLGRHRGTEAFF. CDR3 nucleotide sequence: TGTGCCAGCAGCTTAGGACGGCACCGGGGGACTGAAGCTTTCTTT.

This chain links TRBV15 with TRBJ1-2; perhaps TRBD1 as D (5 bases). Germline assignment: CDR1 LNHNV and CDR2 YYDKDF (reference sequence). This CDR3 is built from 13 residues. V was pared by 3 bases and J by 7 bases, with 12 bases between. CDR3 loop: CATSRVGQSGYTF. The CDR3 DNA sequence: TGTGCCACCAGCAGGGTTGGACAATCTGGCTACACCTTC.

The chain uses TRBV9 and TRBJ1-3; D is unclear. V shed 6 bases and J shed 0 bases, with 7 bases lying between them. Germline V gene data show CDR1 as SGDLS and CDR2 as YYNGEE. This CDR3 region has 13 residues. The CDR3, as DNA: TGTGCCAGCAATCGGGACTCTGGAAACACCATATATTTT. Amino acids: CASNRDSGNTIYF. The variable domain in full, completed from reference TRBV9 and TRBJ1-3, reads DSGVTQTPKHLITATGQRVTLRCSPRSGDLSVYWYQQSLDQGLQFLIQYYNGEERAKGNILERFSAQQFPDLHSELNLSSLELGDSALYFCASNRDSGNTIYFGEGSWLTVV.

This clone has just one count. The chain is built from TRBV13 and TRBJ2-1, with TRBD2 identical over 15 bases. CDR1 is PRHDT, CDR2 FYEKMQ, per germline (reference sequence). The CDR3 has 15 amino acids. V was clipped by 5 bases and J by 6 bases; unmatched bases: 2. Here the CDR3 reads CASSVGLAGGNEQFF. The CDR3 nucleotides are TGTGCCAGCAGCGTGGGACTAGCGGGGGGCAATGAGCAGTTCTTC.

J is TRBJ2-5 and V is TRBV6-4; a possible D gene is TRBD2 (5 bases). The V and J ends lost 7 bases and 5 bases respectively, with 11 bases between them. Germline V gene lookup returns CDR1 MRHNA and CDR2 SNTAGT. This CDR3 region has 12 residues. The CDR3 DNA reads TGTGCCAGCAAGCGGTACCTGGAGACCCAGTACTTC. Residues: CASKRYLETQYF.

This chain connects TRBV11-3 to TRBJ2-1; unclear D gene. Trimming removed 2 bases at V and 10 bases at J, with 9 bases between. The CDR3 is 12 residues long. The V gene's germline CDR1 is SGHNT and CDR2 YENEEA. The CDR3 coding sequence is TGTGCCAGCAGCTTATCAGGTTACGAGCAGTTCTTC. It is translated as CASSLSGYEQFF.

With respect to this clone: A read error may produce the germline difference seen at one junction end. The CDR3 DNA sequence: TGTGCCAGCTCAAATTACCGGGATACTCAGTATTTT. Protein: CASSNYRDTQYF. The V gene is TRBV18, the J gene TRBJ2-3, with D maybe TRBD2 (5 bases). CDR3 length: 12 amino acids. The germline V gene has CDR1 KGHSH and CDR2 LQKENI.

This sequence joins TRBV2 and TRBJ1-3; TRBD1 matches 7 bases. CDR3 length: 14 residues. The V gene's germline CDR1 is SNHLY and CDR2 FYNNEI. J gave up 0 bases and V 5 bases, and 1 base lay outside the gene matches. CDR3 DNA sequence: TGTGCCAGCAGTCCAGGGGGCTCTGGAAACACCATATATTTT. This translates into CASSPGGSGNTIYF. The complete variable domain, with remaining parts taken from reference TRBV2 and TRBJ1-3, reads EPEVTQTPSHQVTQMGQEVILRCVPISNHLYFYWYRQILGQKVEFLVSFYNNEISEKSEIFDDQFSVERPDGSNFTLKIRSTKLEDSAMYFCASSPGGSGNTIYFGEGSWLTVV.

This clone appeared once. The chain carries TRBV19 and TRBJ1-1; 8 bases agree with TRBD1. The CDR3 totals 15 residues. Germline lookup yields CDR1 LNHDA and CDR2 SQIVND (reference sequence). V gave up 6 bases and J gave up 1 base; unmatched junction bases: 7. The CDR3 region has the DNA TGTGCCAGTAGCCTCGGACAGGGACAGAACACTGAAGCTTTCTTT. Its translation is CASSLGQGQNTEAFF.

The genes are TRBV29-1 and TRBJ2-5, with TRBD2 as a possible D gene (6 bases). Trimming left V 5 bases short and J 2 bases short, with 21 bases between. CDR3 length equals 16 residues. The V gene's germline CDR1 is SQVTM and CDR2 ANQGSEA. CDR3 residues: CSVPIGSGVAQETQYF. For the CDR3, the DNA is TGCAGCGTTCCGATCGGGTCGGGGGTAGCTCAAGAGACCCAGTACTTC.

DNA of the CDR3: TGTGCCAGCAGCGGGCGGACTAACACCTTC. This codes for CASSGRTNTF. The rearrangement uses TRBV9 and TRBJ1-2, with D unresolved. The CDR3 loop spans 10 amino acids. Germline CDR1 is SGDLS and CDR2 is YYNGEE. The V gene lost 3 bases and the J gene lost 12 bases, with 9 bases spanning the gap.